This TCR beta chain comes out of a study of response to subunit inactivated influenza vaccine. This clonotype was detected only a few times. From the RT-PCR reads, TCRdb called clonotypes with MiXCR, one entry per CDR3 protein. The sample records over 800,000 distinct CDR3 sequences, 21% being singletons. Germline assignment: CDR1 SGHRS and CDR2 YFSETQ. The CDR3 has 17 amino acids. The ends were cut back, 0 bases at V and 4 bases at J, with 20 bases in the middle. This chain joins TRBV5-1 and TRBJ2-7, with D unclear. Sequencing was performed on PBMCs from blood, taken roughly 5 days after vaccination. The TCR comes from a man aged 45-60 years who received an inactivated influenza vaccine. The CDR3 spells CASSLDSGGLMAYEQYF. CDR3 coding DNA: TGCGCCAGCAGCTTGGACTCCGGCGGCCTGATGGCGTACGAGCAGTACTTC.